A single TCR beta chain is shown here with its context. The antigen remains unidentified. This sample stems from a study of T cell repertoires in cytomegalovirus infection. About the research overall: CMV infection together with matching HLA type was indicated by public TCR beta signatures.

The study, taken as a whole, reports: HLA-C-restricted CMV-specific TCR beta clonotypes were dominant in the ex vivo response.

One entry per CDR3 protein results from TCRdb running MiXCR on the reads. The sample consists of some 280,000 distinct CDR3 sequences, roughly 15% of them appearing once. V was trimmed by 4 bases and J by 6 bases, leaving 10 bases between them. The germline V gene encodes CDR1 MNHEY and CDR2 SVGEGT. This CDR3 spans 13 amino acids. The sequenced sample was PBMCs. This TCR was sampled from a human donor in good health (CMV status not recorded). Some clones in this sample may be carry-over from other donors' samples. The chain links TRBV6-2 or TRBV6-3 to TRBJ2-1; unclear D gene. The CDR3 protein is CASSSSPGNEQFF. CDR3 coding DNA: TGTGCCAGCAGTTCTAGTCCAGGCAATGAGCAGTTCTTC.